This T cell receptor beta chain was documented in a study of vaccination and CD4 T cells after COVID-19. As regards this clonotype: What it recognizes is unknown.

At the Johns Hopkins FTIC core, DNA taken from cultured CD4+ T cells was sequenced by way of the Oncomine TCR Beta short-read assay. MiXCR, applied by TCRdb to the PCR reads, yields one record per CDR3 protein. Here the sample spans approximately 20,000 distinct CDR3 sequences, less than 80% being singletons. Treatment defined: approximately 9-day PBMC culture with coronavirus spike peptide pools or control peptides (ViraFEST assay). The CDR3 has 11 amino acids. CDR1 is MNHNS and CDR2 is SASEGT in the germline V gene. V dropped 7 bases and J dropped 8 bases, with 11 bases sitting between them. This sequence was found in a human donor who received a COVID-19 vaccine. The material sequenced was CD4+ T cells from blood, cultured in vitro, taken before SARS-CoV-2 vaccination. The V call is TRBV6-1, the J call TRBJ1-2, with a tentative D call TRBD1 (6 bases). DNA for the CDR3: TGTGCCAGCAAAACAGGGCGAGGCTACACCTTC. Protein: CASKTGRGYTF.